These 21 T cell receptor beta chains were all obtained from the same sample, sequenced in a study of glioma-infiltrating T cells after dendritic cell vaccination (TCRdb year 2016). Libraries were constructed by the immunoSEQ multiplex PCR assay. As stored in TCRdb, this immuneACCESS dataset retains in-frame rearrangements with V and J assigned. A fraction of the clones does not appear; measured against another copy, unresolved V genes explain less than half of the discrepancy, and the remainder lacks a known reason. The sample table shows approximately 82,000 clones, and about 90% are seen once. The top ten hold approximately 2.9% of the sample. The source material was blood, sampled before dendritic cell vaccination. These TCRs come from a human donor with glioblastoma.

The CDR3 DNA reads TGCGCCAGCAGCCAAGGCCTCAGGGCCCTCGGGGCCAACGTCCTGACTTTC. Its translation is CASSQGLRALGANVLTF. This sequence joins TRBV4-1 and TRBJ2-6; tentative D call: TRBD1 (5 bases). CDR3 length: 17 residues. Trimming pared 1 base from V and 4 bases from J, leaving 14 bases between. Germline V gives CDR1 MGHRA, CDR2 YSYEKL.

The J gene is TRBJ2-3, the V gene TRBV19, with TRBD2 as a possible D gene (6 bases). The CDR3 sequence is 14 residues long. Germline values: CDR1 LNHDA, CDR2 SQIVND (reference sequence). V lost 5 bases to trimming and J lost 6 bases, with 15 bases between them. The CDR3 spells CASSVDLGRDTQYF. The CDR3 DNA reads as TGTGCCAGTAGTGTCGATTTAGGGAGGGATACGCAGTATTTT.

This chain joins TRBV20-1 and TRBJ2-1; no clear D gene. CDR1 is DFQATT, CDR2 SNEGSKA, per germline (reference sequence). V shed 1 base and J shed 12 bases, with 10 bases lying between them. The CDR3 has 11 amino acids. CDR3 sequence (DNA): TGCAGTGCTAGAGTTGTTTCGGGGCAGTTCTTC. Translated, it gives CSARVVSGQFF.

V gene TRBV29-1 combines with J gene TRBJ1-2; 7 bases align to TRBD1. The CDR3 is 13 residues long. Germline V gene sequence: CDR1 SQVTM, CDR2 ANQGSEA. V lost 7 bases to trimming and J lost 0 bases; unmatched junction nucleotides: 5. CDR3 sequence reads: CSARTGANYGYTF. CDR3 coding DNA: TGCAGCGCACGGACAGGCGCTAACTATGGCTACACCTTC.

The CDR3 reads CASSETGTNSITF. The DNA for the CDR3 is TGTGCCAGCAGTGAAACGGGGACAAATTCCATTACCTTC. The chain couples TRBV6-1 to TRBJ1-2; D might be TRBD1 (6 bases). Trimming shortened V by 2 bases and J by 14 bases, and 18 bases separated the two germline ends. Germline V gene lookup returns CDR1 MNHNS and CDR2 SASEGT. The CDR3 has 13 residues.

The sample holds a few counts of this clone. The chain uses TRBV7-6 and TRBJ2-5; possibly TRBD2 for D (6 bases). Per germline, CDR1 SGHVS and CDR2 FNYEAQ. The CDR3 has 16 residues. V lost 1 base and J lost 5, with 17 bases in between. This CDR3 reads CASSLVGGMVGETQYF. DNA of the CDR3: TGTGCCAGCAGCTTAGTTGGAGGGATGGTGGGGGAGACCCAGTACTTC.

As regards this clone: The same CDR3 arises from other DNA sequences in this sample as well. The chain joins TRBV5-6 to TRBJ1-6; 8 bases map to TRBD1. Germline V lookup: CDR1 SGHDT, CDR2 YYEEEE. V shed 4 bases and J 7 bases; nucleotides not matched to a gene: 4. CDR3 length: 14 amino acids. This CDR3 reads CASSRTGLNSPLHF. CDR3 DNA sequence: TGTGCCAGCAGCAGGACAGGGCTGAATTCACCCCTCCACTTT.

The rearrangement links TRBV5-1 to TRBJ2-7, with 9 nucleotides matching TRBD2. After removal of 2 bases from V and 3 bases from J, the junction contained 6 bases not matched to a gene. Looked up from germline, CDR1 is SGHRS and CDR2 is YFSETQ. The CDR3 has 15 residues. CDR3 loop: CASSLGAGGFYEQYF. For the CDR3, the DNA is TGCGCCAGCAGCTTAGGCGCGGGAGGGTTCTACGAGCAGTACTTC.

The chain joins TRBV5-6 to TRBJ2-3; D not resolved. CDR1 and CDR2 (germline): SGHDT, YYEEEE. V was trimmed by 0 bases and J by 2 bases, leaving 13 bases between them. This CDR3 has 16 residues. CDR3: CASSLGPSFTTDTQYF. CDR3 sequence (DNA): TGTGCCAGCAGCTTGGGGCCCTCGTTTACCACAGATACGCAGTATTTT.

The rearrangement uses TRBV5-1 and TRBJ2-2, with a tentative D call TRBD2 (6 bases). There are 14 residues in the CDR3. Germline V gene data show CDR1 as SGHRS and CDR2 as YFSETQ. V lost 4 bases, J lost 1 base, and 8 bases lay in between. For the CDR3, the DNA is TGCGCCAGCAGCCCGGAGGGGAACACCGGGGAGCTGTTTTTT. Residues: CASSPEGNTGELFF.

V usage is TRBV4-1 and J usage is TRBJ2-5; a possible D gene is TRBD2 (5 bases). The length of the CDR3 is 13 residues. Germline V CDR1 and CDR2: MGHRA, YSYEKL. V was pared by 4 bases and J by 9 bases, with 15 bases between. The CDR3 sequence is CASSPWESPAQYF. The CDR3 DNA follows: TGCGCCAGCAGCCCTTGGGAGTCGCCGGCCCAGTACTTC.

This chain links TRBV5-4 with TRBJ2-5; 7 nucleotides align to TRBD2. The germline CDR1 and CDR2 sequences are SGHNT and YYREEE (reference sequence). The CDR3 contains 16 residues. After removal of 0 bases from V and 5 bases from J, the junction contained 10 bases not matched to a gene. The CDR3 nucleotides read TGTGCCAGCAGCTTGGCCACGGGAGCGGGACGGGAGACCCAGTACTTC. It is translated as CASSLATGAGRETQYF.

This chain connects TRBV5-4 to TRBJ2-4; the D is unclear. Germline CDR1 is SGHNT and CDR2 is YYREEE (reference sequence). The CDR3 loop spans 11 amino acids. The V end lost 3 bases, the J end lost 8 bases, and 6 bases lay between the germline ends. CDR3 sequence reads: CASSSGDIQYF. For the CDR3, the DNA is TGTGCCAGCAGCTCGGGTGACATTCAGTACTTC.

The chain joins TRBV2 to TRBJ1-2; D is unresolved. Germline V gene lookup returns CDR1 SNHLY and CDR2 FYNNEI. The CDR3 is 14 amino acids. V lost 4 bases to trimming and J lost 5 bases, with 14 bases between them. The CDR3 sequence: CASSGAQASYGYTF. DNA of the CDR3: TGTGCCAGCAGTGGGGCACAAGCTTCGTATGGCTACACCTTC.

The J gene is TRBJ1-1, the V gene TRBV5-1; TRBD1 matches at 10 bases. CDR3 length: 16 residues. CDR1 and CDR2 (germline): SGHRS, YFSETQ. The ends lost 3 bases at V and 0 bases at J; junction bases unmatched: 5. CDR3 in DNA: TGCGCCAGCAGCTCGGGGACAGGGGCGATGAACACTGAAGCTTTCTTT. Translating gives CASSSGTGAMNTEAFF. Based on the CDR3 plus reference TRBV5-1 and TRBJ1-1, the full variable domain is KAGVTQTPRYLIKTRGQQVTLSCSPISGHRSVSWYQQTPGQGLQFLFEYFSETQRNKGNFPGRFSGRQFSNSRSEMNVSTLELGDSALYLCASSSGTGAMNTEAFFGQGTRLTVV.

V usage is TRBV9 and J usage is TRBJ2-6, with 8 nucleotides matching TRBD1. The ends lost 0 bases at V and 1 base at J; junction bases unmatched: 6. Per the germline V gene, CDR1 is SGDLS and CDR2 is YYNGEE. The CDR3 covers 18 residues. CDR3 DNA sequence: TGTGCCAGCAGCGTAGAGGCAGGGGGCCAATCTGGGGCCAACGTCCTGACTTTC. Amino acids: CASSVEAGGQSGANVLTF.

V and J are TRBV7-9 and TRBJ1-2, with D possibly being TRBD1 (6 bases). This CDR3 contains 12 residues. The V gene lost 2 bases and the J gene lost 12 bases, with 13 bases spanning the gap. The germline gives CDR1 SEHNR, CDR2 FQNEAQ (reference sequence). The CDR3 DNA is TGTGCCAGCAGCTTATTGGGGGGGCAGGACACCTTC. This codes for CASSLLGGQDTF.

The chain recombines TRBV11-2 with TRBJ2-7; possibly TRBD2 for D (6 bases). The CDR3 runs 12 residues. The germline CDR1 and CDR2 sequences are SGHAT and FQNNGV. V gave up 6 bases and J gave up 2 bases, with 8 bases separating them. CDR3 nucleotide sequence: TGTGCCAGCAGTCGCGGGACCTACGAGCAGTACTTC. Its protein product is CASSRGTYEQYF.

This chain connects TRBV10-3 to TRBJ2-2; 10 nucleotides match TRBD2. V dropped 3 bases and J dropped 5; count of bases not matched to a gene: 6. There are 16 residues in the CDR3. Germline-derived CDR1 and CDR2 are ENHRY and SYGVKD. This CDR3 reads CAISDASGGRTGELFF. CDR3 in DNA: TGTGCCATCAGTGATGCTAGCGGGGGTCGAACCGGGGAGCTGTTTTTT.

The V call is TRBV2, the J call TRBJ2-7; D is possibly TRBD1 (7 bases). The CDR3 is made up of 16 amino acids. The germline CDR1 and CDR2 sequences are SNHLY and FYNNEI. Trimming removed 6 bases from V and 4 bases from J, with 22 bases in between. DNA for the CDR3: TGTGCCAGCAGCGGCGGGGACAGTTCCGGGCCTTACGAGCAGTACTTC. This codes for CASSGGDSSGPYEQYF.

The chain links TRBV5-8 to TRBJ2-1; D is unresolved. Germline CDR1 SGHTS, CDR2 YDEGEE. CDR3 length: 14 residues. V lost 5 bases, J lost 8 bases, and 17 bases lay in between. CDR3 protein: CASRLSASGYEQFF. The CDR3 bases are TGTGCCAGCAGGCTTTCGGCTAGTGGCTATGAGCAGTTCTTC. The variable domain in full, completed from reference TRBV5-8 and TRBJ2-1, reads EAGVTQSPTHLIKTRGQQATLRCSPISGHTSVYWYQQALGLGLQFLLWYDEGEERNRGNFPPRFSGRQFPNYSSELNVNALELEDSALYLCASRLSASGYEQFFGPGTRLTVL.